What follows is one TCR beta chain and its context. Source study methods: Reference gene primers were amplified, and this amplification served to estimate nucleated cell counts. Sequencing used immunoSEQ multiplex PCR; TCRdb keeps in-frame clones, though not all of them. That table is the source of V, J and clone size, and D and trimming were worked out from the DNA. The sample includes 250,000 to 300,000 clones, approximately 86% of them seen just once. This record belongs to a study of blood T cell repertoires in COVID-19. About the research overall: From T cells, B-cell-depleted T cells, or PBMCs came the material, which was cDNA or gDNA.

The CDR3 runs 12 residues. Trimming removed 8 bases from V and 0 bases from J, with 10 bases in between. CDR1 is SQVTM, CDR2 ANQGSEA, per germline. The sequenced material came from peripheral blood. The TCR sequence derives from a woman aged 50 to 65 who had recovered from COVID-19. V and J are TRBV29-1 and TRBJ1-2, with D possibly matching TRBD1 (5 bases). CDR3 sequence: CSHEGANYGYTF. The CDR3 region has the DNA TGCAGCCACGAAGGGGCTAACTATGGCTACACCTTC.